What follows is one T cell receptor beta chain and its context. V shed 1 base and J shed 6 bases, with 6 bases lying between them. This CDR3 is 11 amino acids long. Germline CDR1 reads DFQATT; CDR2 reads SNEGSKA (reference sequence). Using its own MiXCR run on the RT-PCR reads, TCRdb lists one record per CDR3 protein. Found here are 650,000 to 800,000 distinct CDR3 sequences, 14% of them singletons; the top ten hold around 3.3%. The chain uses TRBV20-1 and TRBJ1-2, with D unclear. The sample was memory CD4+ T cells from blood. This TCR was sampled from a female donor in good health, serving as a healthy control. CDR3 in DNA: TGCAGTGCTAGAGGGTCAAATGGCTACACCTTC. Amino acid sequence: CSARGSNGYTF.